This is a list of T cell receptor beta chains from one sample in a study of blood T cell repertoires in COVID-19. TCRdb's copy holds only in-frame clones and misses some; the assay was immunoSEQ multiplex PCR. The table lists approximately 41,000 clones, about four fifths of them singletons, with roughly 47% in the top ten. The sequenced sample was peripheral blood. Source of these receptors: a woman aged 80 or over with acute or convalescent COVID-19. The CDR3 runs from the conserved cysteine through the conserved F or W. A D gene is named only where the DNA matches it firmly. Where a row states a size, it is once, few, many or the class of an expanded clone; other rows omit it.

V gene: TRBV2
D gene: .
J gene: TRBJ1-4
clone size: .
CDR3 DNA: TGTGCCAGCAGTGAGCAGGGACACACGTTTAATGAAAAACTGTTTTTT
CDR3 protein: CASSEQGHTFNEKLFF

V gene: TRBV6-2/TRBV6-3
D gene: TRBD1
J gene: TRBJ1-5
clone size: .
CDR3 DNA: TGTGCCAGCAGCCTCCTCAGGACAGGGGGTCAGCCCCAGCATTTT
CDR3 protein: CASSLLRTGGQPQHF

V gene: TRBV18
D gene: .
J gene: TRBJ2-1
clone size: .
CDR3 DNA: TGTGCCAGCTCAACTCTCGATCGGGGGTACAATGAGCAGTTCTTC
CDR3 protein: CASSTLDRGYNEQFF

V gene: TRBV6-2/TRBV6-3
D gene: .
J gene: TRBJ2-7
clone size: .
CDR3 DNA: TGTGCCAGCAGTTCTCTCGTCCTCTACGAGCAGTACTTC
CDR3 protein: CASSSLVLYEQYF

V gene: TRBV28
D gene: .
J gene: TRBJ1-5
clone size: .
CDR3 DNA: TGTGCCAGCAGCCCTCCTCGGGAGGATCAGCCCCAGCATTTT
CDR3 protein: CASSPPREDQPQHF

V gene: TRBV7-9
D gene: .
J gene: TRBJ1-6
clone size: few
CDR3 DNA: TGTGCCAGCAGCTTAGCGGCGGCCGCGGGAAGTTCACCCCTCCACTTT
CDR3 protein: CASSLAAAAGSSPLHF

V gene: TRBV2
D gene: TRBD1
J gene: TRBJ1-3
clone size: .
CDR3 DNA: TGTGCCAGCAGTGAAAGGACAGGGGTAGGAAACACCATATATTTT
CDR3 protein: CASSERTGVGNTIYF

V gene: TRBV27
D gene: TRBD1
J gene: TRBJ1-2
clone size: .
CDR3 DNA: TGTGCCAGCAGTCCGGGACAGGGAACCTATGGCTACACCTTC
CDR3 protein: CASSPGQGTYGYTF

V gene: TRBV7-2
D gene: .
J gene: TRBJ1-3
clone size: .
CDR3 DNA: TGTGCCAGCAGCCAAGGAGTGACGGACTCTGGAAACACCATATATTTT
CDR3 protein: CASSQGVTDSGNTIYF

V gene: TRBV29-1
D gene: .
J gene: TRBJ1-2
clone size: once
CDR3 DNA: TGCAGCGTTGAAGGGGGAAGCGGGGGAGGGAACTATGGCTACACCTTC
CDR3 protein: CSVEGGSGGGNYGYTF

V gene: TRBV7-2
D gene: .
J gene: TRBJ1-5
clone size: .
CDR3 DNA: TGTGCCAGCAGCATTGCTCGGACAGCTAGTAATCAGCCCCAGCATTTT
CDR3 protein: CASSIARTASNQPQHF

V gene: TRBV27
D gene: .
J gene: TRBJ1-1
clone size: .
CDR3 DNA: TGTGCCAGCAGCCGGACCCATGAGGGACTCACTGAAGCTTTCTTT
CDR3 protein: CASSRTHEGLTEAFF